This entry describes one T cell receptor beta chain. What it binds is not known. The data were obtained in a study of identical twins. CDR3 length equals 16 residues. Per the germline V gene, CDR1 is WSHSY and CDR2 is SAAADI. V was pared by 4 bases and J by 6 bases, with 5 bases of the junction left unmatched. Overall study results and limits: Within monozygotic twins, out-of-frame TCR alpha sharing was underestimated by the models.

TCRdb itself ran the 5' RACE reads through MiXCR, one entry per CDR3 protein. The sample has hundreds of thousands of distinct CDR3 sequences; 15% to 20% are singletons. The same data also contributed to another study, on T cells expressing NK-cell markers. As that report states: HCMV seropositivity marked seven of the eight sequenced donors; one was seronegative.

The clonotype was recovered from a woman aged 18-30 years in good health. This sequence joins TRBV10-2 and TRBJ2-1; 14 bases agree with TRBD2. The sample comprised PBMCs. The chain's CDR3 is CASSGPTSGGANEQFF. The CDR3 DNA is TGCGCCAGCAGTGGGCCGACTAGCGGGGGGGCCAATGAGCAGTTCTTC.